The clone carrying this T cell receptor (beta chain) showed up just a few times. The germline V and J ends were trimmed by 2 bases and 5 bases, with 12 bases remaining between them. The germline gives CDR1 SGHTS, CDR2 YDEGEE. CDR3 length: 14 amino acids. This record belongs to a study of response to subunit inactivated influenza vaccine. One entry per CDR3 protein results from TCRdb running MiXCR on the RT-PCR reads. The sample lists just under 550,000 distinct CDR3 sequences, 20% to 25% occurring once. The sample was also linked to a second study, of T cells expressing NK-cell markers. That study adds: TCR beta libraries carry UMIs added by 5'RACE template switching. Leadership of the CD3+CD56-NKG2C+ fraction also belonged to these clonotypes in several donors.

The source is a man aged 45-65 years who received an inactivated influenza vaccine. The chain couples TRBV5-8 to TRBJ2-3; D is possibly TRBD2 (6 bases). The sequences come from CD4+ T cells sorted from PBMCs, collected approximately 13 days after vaccination. The CDR3 here is CASSFGGNKDTQYF. The DNA for the CDR3 is TGTGCCAGCAGCTTTGGCGGGAATAAAGATACGCAGTATTTT.